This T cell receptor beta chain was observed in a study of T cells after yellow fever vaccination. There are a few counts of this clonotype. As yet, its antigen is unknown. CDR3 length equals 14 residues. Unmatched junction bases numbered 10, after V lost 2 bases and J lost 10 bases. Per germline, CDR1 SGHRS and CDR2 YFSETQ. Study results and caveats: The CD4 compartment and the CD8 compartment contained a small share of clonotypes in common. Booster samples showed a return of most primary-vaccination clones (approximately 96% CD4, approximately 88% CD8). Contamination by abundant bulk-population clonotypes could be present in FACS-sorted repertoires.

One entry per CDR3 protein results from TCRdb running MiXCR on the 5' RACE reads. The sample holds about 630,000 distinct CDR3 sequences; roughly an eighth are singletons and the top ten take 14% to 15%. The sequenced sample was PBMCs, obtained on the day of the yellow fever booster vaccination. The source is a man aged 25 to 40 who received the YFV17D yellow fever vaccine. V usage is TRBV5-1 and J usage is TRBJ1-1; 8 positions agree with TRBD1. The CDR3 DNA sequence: TGCGCCAGCAGCTTAGGGGACAGGCCCCTTGGAGCTTTCTTT. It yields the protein CASSLGDRPLGAFF.